This record looks at one T cell receptor beta chain sequence and its context. The antigen it recognizes is unknown. Within one base of it there is no much larger clone, and no base qualities were kept. The source of the sample is a study of blood T cell repertoires in COVID-19 (dated by TCRdb to 2019 to 2021). Concerning the study at large: Samples from collaborators originated in the United States, Italy and Spain and spanned both the acute and convalescent phases of COVID-19. Deeply sampled blood TCRbeta repertoires from subjects exposed to, actively infected with, or recovered from COVID-19 were included in the dataset. A de-identified subject ID, COVID-19 status, age in years and sex were almost always included in the sample metadata. The samples were drawn from two sources: the first 160 participants of the ongoing ImmuneRACE study, and 1,000 to 1,500 subjects contributed by 6 global collaborators. The prospective study material was composed of cDNA or gDNA derived from T cells, B-cell-depleted T cells, or PBMCs. The repertoires were released in a freely available public database meant as a resource for research on the immune response to SARS-CoV-2. HLA class I and class II types, where available, came from metadata supplied by the sample provider rather than from assay-based typing.

One collaborating source in Seattle enrolled patients while the patients were actively infected and followed the patients over time throughout the course of disease. Each collaborating institution followed its own protocols to collect whole blood in K2EDTA tubes. Collaborator samples were shipped for TCRbeta analysis as frozen whole blood, isolated PBMCs, or DNA extracted from either sample type. TCRbeta CDR3 regions were amplified from genomic DNA by means of the immunoSEQ Assay, a bias-controlled multiplex PCR. The authors' analysis ran thus. Within the assay, amplification of reference gene primers was used to estimate how many nucleated cells each sample contained. Sequence reads were collapsed and filtered to measure the absolute abundance of every unique TCRbeta CDR3 rearrangement. For each sample, productive Simpson clonality was calculated by taking the square root of Simpson's diversity index across productive rearrangements. Sourced from immuneACCESS, this table was stored by TCRdb with only in-frame sequences that have V and J called. A share of the clones is absent; for the studies checked, an unresolved V gene accounts for under half, and the remainder has no known explanation. Clone size and V and J calls were adopted from that table, with D and trimming inferred from the DNA. Recorded for this sample are some 320,000 clones; roughly 86% of them occurred a single time. Approximately 10% of the sample rests with the top ten.

The germline V end is reduced by 3 bases and the J end by 1 base; junction bases left unmatched: 7. From the germline V gene, CDR1 is MNHNS and CDR2 is SASEGT. Including cysteine and phenylalanine, the CDR3 has 18 amino acids. Left in the record is the CDR3 DNA by itself, 54 bases read in frame from the first base. Results the study describes overall, beyond this receptor: The quantity of clinical and demographic metadata differed by source and by participant and was supplied without curation.

The specimen sequenced was peripheral blood. The clonotype originates from a woman aged 30 to 39 with COVID-19, enrolled during active disease. The chain was built from TRBV6-1 and TRBJ2-5, with 14 central nucleotides matching TRBD2. The CDR3 in this case is CASSDPGLAGAIQETQYF. The DNA reads as follows: TGTGCCAGCAGTGACCCGGGACTAGCGGGGGCCATCCAAGAGACCCAGTACTTC.